The sequence of this T cell receptor (beta chain) was determined in a study of naive and memory T cell subsets (dated 2017 in TCRdb). Regarding the research as a whole: Sorted naive and memory T cell subsets from peripheral blood were analyzed in the study using a UMI-based, open-source pipeline for TCR alpha and beta sequencing. The functional CMV T cell responses agreed completely with IgG serology results. RNA was DNase-treated and reverse transcribed with TCR constant-region primers, mostly using SuperScript III.

Looking up the germline V gene yields CDR1 SGHRS and CDR2 YFSETQ. Germline trimming: 3 bases from V, 5 bases from J; junction bases outside gene matches: 7. The CDR3 spans 15 residues, from the cysteine through the phenylalanine. Only the CDR3 DNA stays, 45 bases, in frame from base 1. The receptor library was made with UMI-ligation and nested PCR. An equimolar mix of two oligonucleotides covering both TRBC1 and TRBC2 was used as the beta constant-region primer. Four rounds of PCR, combining the SP2 primer with nested alpha and beta constant-region primers, were used to amplify the ligated cDNA. A single-stranded oligonucleotide containing the SP2 primer and a 12-nucleotide UMI was joined to the 3' end of the cDNA by T4 RNA ligase 1. Incubation of the ligation reaction was carried out at 16 degrees C for roughly 18-24 hours. PCR2 was usually performed as a SYBR Green qPCR and halted at a preset threshold so that over-amplification would not occur. All purifications after the first were performed with Agencourt AMPure XP magnetic beads. Library amounts were measured by Qubit and library quality was assessed on a TapeStation, where the main peak was expected at around 650 bp. Pooled libraries were sequenced on an Illumina MiSeq with v2 2x251 paired-end kits, typically giving about 0.95-2.2 million reads per sample. Each sample's library went into the pool at approximately 4.2 nM, and roughly 5-7.5% PhiX was added to help with cluster recognition. In the authors' own workflow: Using tag matching that tolerated one base-pair mismatch, Decombinator assigned V and J genes to FASTQ reads that had been processed by Demultiplexor. Collapsinator relied on UMIs to fix sequencing errors as well as frequency errors caused by PCR heterogeneity. CDR3Translator translated TCRs and extracted CDR3s from the conserved cysteine to the FGXG phenylalanine, flagging non-productive sequences. Gini, Shannon entropy and inverse Simpson indices were calculated on repertoires subsampled to equal numbers of UMI-defined TCRs. Within the linear range, a power law was fitted by maximum likelihood to the distributions of clonotype abundance. For one naive CD8 sample, the pipeline and MIGEC produced similar UMI counts, unique TCR numbers and clonal distributions. In one analysis, naive TCRs also found in any memory subset of the same donor were removed from the naive repertoire. The repertoires were searched for around 7,000 CMV-associated CDR3 sequences that had been compiled from VDJdb and a published dataset. TCRdb itself trimmed the public reads at Q25 with fastp, ran MiXCR and retained productive beta chains. A single entry per CDR3 protein holds the most common genes and DNA from its merged rows. Clone size and V and J calls follow TCRdb, not the original study. Within this sample are tens of thousands of distinct CDR3 sequences, with roughly 12% of them counted one time only. The top ten hold 0.13% of the sample.

Overall results and qualifications from the work: Naive repertoires, especially CD8, contained a few larger clonotypes, possibly memory cells re-expressing CD45RA. After error correction, over 95% of naive TCR sequences appeared only once, giving much steeper abundance distributions than memory subsets. The repertoire findings for the naive and memory subsets could not be validated, as no ground truth was available. RNA-based TCR counts may be affected by expression changes linked to T cell activation and differentiation. Clonotypes were defined as single alpha or beta chain sequences, not paired alpha/beta receptors. The abundance of TCRs followed a power law with an exponent that differed between naive and memory subsets yet stayed consistent across the three individuals. In both CD4 and CD8 cells, the Gini index increased while Shannon and inverse Simpson diversity decreased from naive through CM, EM and EMRA.

TCR alpha and beta chain libraries were amplified separately from the second PCR step onward. The CMV status of each donor was determined by measuring IFNgamma production from CD4+ T cells after fresh PBMCs had been stimulated overnight with CMV viral lysate. Using Miltenyi beads, CD4 T cells were first positively selected, and CD8 T cells were then positively selected from the CD4-negative fraction. Cells stained for CD3, CD4, CD8, CD45RA, CD27 and a live/dead dye were sorted on a BD Aria II into four subsets by CD45RA and CD27. Three healthy volunteers provided blood, and the blood of each volunteer was split into CD4 and CD8 T cells and then into four differentiation subsets. Approximately 0.13 L of peripheral blood was drawn per donor, and PBMC were isolated by Ficoll-Paque PLUS density-gradient centrifugation. Sorted cells were lysed in RLT buffer, and RNA was extracted with a Qiagen RNeasy kit and stored at -80°C.

This clonotype was found a few times. Its specific antigen is unknown. Base quality data are lacking; no much larger clone is found one base away. Recombination linked TRBV5-1 to TRBJ2-3; 9 central nucleotides agree with TRBD2. Sequenced material: naive CD4+ T cells from blood. The intended sense of this specimen's cell subset or site label: naive T cells, CD45RA high CD27+. This receptor was identified in a human donor in good health. The encoded CDR3 is CASSYRLAAEDTQYF. The DNA reads as follows: TGCGCCAGCAGCTATCGACTAGCGGCGGAAGATACGCAGTATTTT.